The rows below give T cell receptor beta chains drawn from one sample of a study of cytomegalovirus exposure and HLA in healthy donors. Data came from immunoSEQ multiplex PCR; TCRdb stores just in-frame clones and leaves some out. The sample lists about 160,000 clones; under 80% were seen once. Sequences were obtained from PBMCs. Receptors were obtained from a woman in her twenties or thirties in good health and CMV-seronegative. Both conserved end residues are part of each CDR3. Fields, in order: V gene, clone size, J gene, D gene, CDR3 protein, CDR3 DNA. D genes are given only for firm matches. Expanded clones are given a class, and other clones once, few, many or no size at all.

V gene: TRBV21-1
clone size: once
J gene: TRBJ1-4
D gene: NA
CDR3 protein: CASSNGQGREKLFF
CDR3 DNA: TGTGCCAGCAGCAATGGACAGGGAAGGGAAAAACTGTTTTTT

V gene: TRBV6-4
clone size: NA
J gene: TRBJ2-5
D gene: TRBD1
CDR3 protein: CASEVGQGRETQYF
CDR3 DNA: TGTGCCAGCGAGGTGGGACAGGGAAGGGAGACCCAGTACTTC

V gene: TRBV2
clone size: NA
J gene: TRBJ1-1
D gene: NA
CDR3 protein: CASSPDRLTEAFF
CDR3 DNA: TGTGCCAGCAGCCCAGACAGGCTCACTGAAGCTTTCTTT

V gene: TRBV19
clone size: NA
J gene: TRBJ1-1
D gene: NA
CDR3 protein: CASSIRGGGTEAFF
CDR3 DNA: TGTGCCAGTAGTATTAGGGGGGGAGGCACTGAAGCTTTCTTT

V gene: TRBV9
clone size: NA
J gene: TRBJ1-2
D gene: TRBD1
CDR3 protein: CASSVETGEYYGYTF
CDR3 DNA: TGTGCCAGCAGCGTAGAGACAGGGGAGTACTATGGCTACACCTTC

V gene: TRBV5-1
clone size: NA
J gene: TRBJ2-3
D gene: NA
CDR3 protein: CASSPGSRTSTDTQYF
CDR3 DNA: TGCGCCAGCAGCCCCGGGAGCCGGACTAGCACAGATACGCAGTATTTT

V gene: TRBV18
clone size: NA
J gene: TRBJ1-4
D gene: TRBD1
CDR3 protein: CASSPDVVMTGTPEKLFF
CDR3 DNA: TGTGCCAGCTCACCAGATGTCGTAATGACAGGGACACCTGAAAAACTGTTTTTT

V gene: TRBV6-1
clone size: NA
J gene: TRBJ2-2
D gene: NA
CDR3 protein: CASNRPTANTGELFF
CDR3 DNA: TGTGCCAGCAACCGTCCGACAGCGAACACCGGGGAGCTGTTTTTT

V gene: TRBV4-1
clone size: NA
J gene: TRBJ1-2
D gene: NA
CDR3 protein: CASSQALAAYGYTF
CDR3 DNA: TGCGCCAGCAGCCAAGCCCTAGCAGCCTATGGCTACACCTTC

V gene: TRBV10-1
clone size: NA
J gene: TRBJ2-2
D gene: NA
CDR3 protein: CASSESCQGDDTGELFF
CDR3 DNA: TGCGCCAGCAGTGAGTCGTGTCAGGGTGACGACACCGGGGAGCTGTTTTTT

V gene: TRBV30
clone size: NA
J gene: TRBJ2-2
D gene: NA
CDR3 protein: CAWSVGQNTGELFF
CDR3 DNA: TGTGCCTGGAGTGTAGGACAGAACACCGGGGAGCTGTTTTTT

V gene: TRBV6-6
clone size: NA
J gene: TRBJ2-7
D gene: NA
CDR3 protein: CASSLSRQYEQYF
CDR3 DNA: TGTGCCAGCAGTTTAAGTCGACAGTACGAGCAGTACTTC

V gene: TRBV7-2
clone size: NA
J gene: TRBJ1-3
D gene: NA
CDR3 protein: CASSLWGGGNTIYF
CDR3 DNA: TGTGCCAGCAGCTTATGGGGGGGCGGAAACACCATATATTTT

V gene: TRBV6-5
clone size: NA
J gene: TRBJ2-7
D gene: TRBD1
CDR3 protein: CASSYHEQGTYEQYF
CDR3 DNA: TGTGCCAGCAGTTACCATGAACAGGGGACGTACGAGCAGTACTTC

V gene: TRBV6-1
clone size: NA
J gene: TRBJ1-3
D gene: NA
CDR3 protein: CASQEGTDLGNTIYF
CDR3 DNA: TGTGCCAGCCAAGAGGGAACGGACCTTGGAAACACCATATATTTT

V gene: TRBV11-3
clone size: NA
J gene: TRBJ2-5
D gene: TRBD1
CDR3 protein: CASSHDRAKTQYF
CDR3 DNA: TGTGCCAGCAGCCATGACAGGGCGAAGACCCAGTACTTC

V gene: TRBV4-1
clone size: NA
J gene: TRBJ1-2
D gene: NA
CDR3 protein: CASSQDTGKRGYTF
CDR3 DNA: TGCGCCAGCAGCCAAGATACGGGGAAGCGCGGCTACACCTTC

V gene: TRBV9
clone size: NA
J gene: TRBJ1-3
D gene: NA
CDR3 protein: CASSVSRGNTIYF
CDR3 DNA: TGTGCCAGCAGCGTATCCAGGGGAAACACCATATATTTT

V gene: TRBV11-2
clone size: NA
J gene: TRBJ2-3
D gene: TRBD2
CDR3 protein: CASSLDPAGGSTDTQYF
CDR3 DNA: TGTGCCAGCAGCTTAGATCCGGCGGGGGGAAGCACAGATACGCAGTATTTT

V gene: TRBV19
clone size: NA
J gene: TRBJ1-6
D gene: NA
CDR3 protein: CASSIAGRNSPLHF
CDR3 DNA: TGTGCCAGTAGTATTGCAGGGCGGAATTCACCCCTCCACTTT

V gene: TRBV5-4
clone size: few
J gene: TRBJ1-2
D gene: NA
CDR3 protein: CASSVDSYGYTF
CDR3 DNA: TGTGCCAGCAGCGTGGACAGCTATGGCTACACCTTC

V gene: TRBV28
clone size: NA
J gene: TRBJ2-1
D gene: NA
CDR3 protein: CASGFRGNEQFF
CDR3 DNA: TGTGCCAGCGGCTTCCGGGGCAATGAGCAGTTCTTC

V gene: TRBV5-1
clone size: NA
J gene: TRBJ1-2
D gene: NA
CDR3 protein: CASSLEREGYTF
CDR3 DNA: TGCGCCAGCAGTTTAGAGCGGGAAGGCTACACCTTC

V gene: TRBV2
clone size: NA
J gene: TRBJ2-5
D gene: NA
CDR3 protein: CASSLQETQYF
CDR3 DNA: TGTGCCAGCAGCCTTCAAGAGACCCAGTACTTC

V gene: TRBV27
clone size: NA
J gene: TRBJ1-1
D gene: NA
CDR3 protein: CASSSMPGNTEAFF
CDR3 DNA: TGTGCCAGCAGCTCCATGCCGGGGAACACTGAAGCTTTCTTT

V gene: TRBV4-1
clone size: NA
J gene: TRBJ2-2
D gene: NA
CDR3 protein: CASSQVPGLTGELFF
CDR3 DNA: TGCGCCAGCAGCCAAGTACCGGGGTTGACCGGGGAGCTGTTTTTT

V gene: TRBV9
clone size: few
J gene: TRBJ2-1
D gene: NA
CDR3 protein: CASSVAWGGPNEQFF
CDR3 DNA: TGTGCCAGCAGCGTAGCGTGGGGGGGCCCCAATGAGCAGTTCTTC

V gene: TRBV5-1
clone size: NA
J gene: TRBJ1-1
D gene: NA
CDR3 protein: CASSLAGQNTEAFF
CDR3 DNA: TGCGCCAGCAGCTTGGCCGGACAGAACACTGAAGCTTTCTTT

V gene: TRBV30
clone size: NA
J gene: TRBJ1-4
D gene: NA
CDR3 protein: CAWSPRTWNEKLFF
CDR3 DNA: TGTGCCTGGAGTCCCAGGACTTGGAATGAAAAACTGTTTTTT

V gene: TRBV25-1
clone size: NA
J gene: TRBJ2-2
D gene: NA
CDR3 protein: CASSEYRTYGSGELFF
CDR3 DNA: TGTGCCAGCAGTGAATATCGGACATACGGGAGCGGGGAGCTGTTTTTT

V gene: TRBV15
clone size: NA
J gene: TRBJ1-1
D gene: NA
CDR3 protein: CATSRDPTGEAFF
CDR3 DNA: TGTGCCACCAGCAGAGATCCAACAGGTGAAGCTTTCTTT

V gene: TRBV7-8
clone size: NA
J gene: TRBJ1-5
D gene: NA
CDR3 protein: CASSSGVDQPQHF
CDR3 DNA: TGTGCCAGCAGCTCAGGGGTGGATCAGCCCCAGCATTTT

V gene: TRBV7-2
clone size: NA
J gene: TRBJ1-6
D gene: NA
CDR3 protein: CASSSPSGADNSPLHF
CDR3 DNA: TGTGCCAGCAGCTCACCTAGCGGGGCCGATAATTCACCCCTCCACTTT

V gene: TRBV20-1
clone size: NA
J gene: TRBJ1-5
D gene: NA
CDR3 protein: CSASPDQPQHF
CDR3 DNA: TGCAGTGCTAGCCCGGATCAGCCCCAGCATTTT

V gene: TRBV5-1
clone size: NA
J gene: TRBJ2-5
D gene: TRBD2
CDR3 protein: CASSPIAGQETQYF
CDR3 DNA: TGCGCCAGCAGCCCCATAGCGGGGCAAGAGACCCAGTACTTC

V gene: TRBV25-1
clone size: NA
J gene: TRBJ1-2
D gene: TRBD1
CDR3 protein: CASSERWSGGAEVYTF
CDR3 DNA: TGTGCCAGCAGTGAACGATGGTCAGGGGGCGCCGAAGTCTACACCTTC

V gene: TRBV9
clone size: once
J gene: TRBJ1-1
D gene: NA
CDR3 protein: CASSVVVHGAAFF
CDR3 DNA: TGTGCCAGCAGCGTAGTGGTTCACGGAGCGGCTTTCTTT